The 25 T cell receptor beta chains presented below share a single source sample, sequenced in a study of T cells in Graves' hyperthyroidism and ophthalmopathy (dated by TCRdb to 2018 to 2020). Libraries came from multiplex PCR. TCRdb shows the sequencer as Illumina HiSeq 2000. TCR beta CDR3 regions were amplified from RNA transcripts. The first round of RT-PCR for the TCR CDR3 was performed with the HTBI primer set and the Qiagen OneStep RT-PCR kit. The public reads were reanalyzed by TCRdb: fastp trimming at Q25, MiXCR alignment, in-frame beta chains only. Here each entry gathers all rows of one CDR3 protein and keeps the most common genes and DNA. Across this sample there are some 500,000 distinct CDR3 sequences, with over 13% seen only once. 15% to 20% of the sample comes from the top ten. The material sequenced was blood. All receptors come from a woman between 18 and 29 years old with Graves' hyperthyroidism.

There are many counts of this clonotype. The V gene is TRBV6-1, the J gene TRBJ1-5; TRBD1 matches 7 bases. With 10 bases clipped from V and 4 bases from J, the junction kept 1 base outside the gene matches. The CDR3 spans 11 residues. The V gene's germline CDR1 is MNHNS and CDR2 SASEGT. The CDR3 DNA reads as TGTGCCATGACAGGGAATCAGCCCCAGCATTTT. Protein product: CAMTGNQPQHF.

This clonotype was observed at least ten times. The V gene is TRBV12-3 or TRBV12-4, the J gene TRBJ2-7; tentative D call: TRBD2 (5 bases). V lost 3 bases and J lost 6, with 9 bases in between. This CDR3 spans 12 amino acids. CDR3: CASSFRRSEQYV. CDR3 DNA: TGTGCCAGCAGTTTCAGGAGGAGCGAGCAGTACGTC.

The V gene is TRBV25-1, the J gene TRBJ2-2, with a weak D call TRBD2 (6 bases). Germline-derived CDR1 and CDR2 are MGHDK and SYGVNS. The CDR3 covers 15 residues. V lost 4 bases to trimming and J lost 3 bases, with 12 bases between them. The DNA of the CDR3 is TGTGCCAGCAGTGTGGGGTCGGGGGACACCGGGGAGCTGTTTTTT. Translating gives CASSVGSGDTGELFF.

This clonotype was counted ten times or more. The gene calls are TRBV20-1 and TRBJ1-5, with D possibly matching TRBD1 (6 bases). V was cut by 6 bases and J by 4 bases, with 19 bases left in between. CDR3 length: 15 residues. Germline V gene data show CDR1 as DFQATT and CDR2 as SNEGSKA (reference sequence). The CDR3 spells CSAAVGGGGNQPQHF. CDR3 nucleotide sequence: TGCAGTGCCGCCGTTGGGGGGGGCGGAAATCAGCCCCAGCATTTT.

This clonotype was counted many times. The chain links TRBV12-5 to TRBJ1-1; D is possibly TRBD1 (5 bases). Germline CDR1 and CDR2: LGHNT and FRNRAP. Trimming removed 6 bases at V and 0 bases at J, with 14 bases between. This CDR3 is 15 amino acids long. The CDR3 DNA reads as TGTGCTAGTGGCCCGATAGGGACCATGAACACTGAAGCTTTCTTT. Translation gives CASGPIGTMNTEAFF.

As regards this clonotype: A clone one base away is much larger, so this may be a read error. This chain links TRBV7-2 with TRBJ2-1; 12 nucleotides line up with TRBD2. Trimming removed 1 base from V and 8 bases from J; junction bases left unmatched: 9. Germline V gene lookup returns CDR1 SGHTA and CDR2 FQGNSA. The CDR3 is made up of 17 amino acids. In DNA, the CDR3 is TGTACCAGCAGCTTAGTCTCAGGACTAGCGGGACGGGATGAGCAGTTCTTC. Its translation: CTSSLVSGLAGRDEQFF.

The table lists this clonotype with many counts. The V call is TRBV27, the J call TRBJ1-1; 9 nucleotides align to TRBD1. Germline CDR1 reads MNHEY; CDR2 reads SMNVEV (reference sequence). There are 13 residues in the CDR3. V lost 10 bases and J lost 6; bases outside the gene matches: 9. The CDR3 is CATRTGALAEAFF. CDR3 nucleotide sequence: TGTGCCACCCGGACAGGGGCTTTGGCTGAAGCTTTCTTT.

In this sample, this clonotype turned up many times. The chain has TRBV12-3 or TRBV12-4 and TRBJ1-6; D not certain. V lost 6 bases to trimming and J lost 7 bases, with 13 bases between them. The CDR3 runs to 14 residues. The CDR3 sequence is CASRKTTGNSPLHF. The CDR3 nucleotides are TGTGCCAGCAGAAAGACTACGGGAAATTCACCCCTCCACTTT.

There are many counts of this clonotype. The chain joins TRBV18 to TRBJ2-2; 11 bases align to TRBD2. Losses at the gene ends were 2 bases for V and 6 bases for J; bases not matched to a gene: 5. The CDR3 loop spans 16 amino acids. Per the germline V gene, CDR1 is KGHSH and CDR2 is LQKENI. For the CDR3, the DNA is TGTGCCAGCTCACCATTGACTAGCGGGATGCCCGGGGAGCTGTTTTTT. Protein product: CASSPLTSGMPGELFF.

This clonotype was found many times. The chain employs TRBV20-1 and TRBJ2-3; TRBD2 matches at 7 bases. This CDR3 has 15 amino acids. The V and J ends lost 0 bases and 0 bases, in that order; junction bases with no gene match: 3. From germline, CDR1 is DFQATT and CDR2 SNEGSKA (reference sequence). CDR3 residues: CSARDRLASTDTQYF. The CDR3 nucleotides are TGCAGTGCTAGAGACCGACTAGCAAGCACAGATACGCAGTATTTT.

The sample holds many counts of this clonotype. The J gene is TRBJ2-5, the V gene TRBV11-1; 10 positions match TRBD1. V was clipped by 4 bases and J by 2 bases; unmatched bases: 4. The germline V gene has CDR1 SGHAT and CDR2 FQDESV (reference sequence). The CDR3 covers 15 residues. The chain's CDR3 is CASSYWGQGQETQYF. CDR3 bases: TGTGCCAGCAGCTATTGGGGACAGGGGCAAGAGACCCAGTACTTC.

This clonotype came up many times. The junction departs from germline at one end; a sequencing error may be responsible. The gene calls are TRBV10-2 and TRBJ2-1, with D hard to call. The V gene's germline CDR1 is WSHSY and CDR2 SAAADI. The CDR3 extends over 13 amino acids. CDR3 loop: CASIEAGDNEQFF. In DNA, the CDR3 is TGCGCCAGCATTGAGGCAGGAGACAATGAGCAGTTCTTC.

The chain joins TRBV12-3 or TRBV12-4 to TRBJ2-1, with D possibly matching TRBD1 (6 bases). V was shortened by 6 bases and J by 8 bases, with 20 bases between the two germline ends. The CDR3 totals 15 residues. CDR3 protein: CASSRPNRDTYEQFF. The CDR3, as DNA: TGTGCCAGCAGCCGCCCCAACCGGGACACCTATGAGCAGTTCTTC.

This clonotype was seen a handful of times. The chain has TRBV5-1 and TRBJ1-1; D is perhaps TRBD1 (6 bases). The germline V gene encodes CDR1 SGHRS and CDR2 YFSETQ. The CDR3 sequence is 18 residues long. Trimming left V 2 bases short and J 0 bases short, with 20 bases between. DNA for the CDR3: TGCGCCAGCAGCTTAACCATCCCACAGGGACCCTTGAACACTGAAGCTTTCTTT. This encodes CASSLTIPQGPLNTEAFF.

The table lists this clonotype with many counts. V usage is TRBV7-2 and J usage is TRBJ2-1; D may be TRBD2 (7 bases). This CDR3 contains 14 residues. V lost 8 bases and J 4 bases, leaving 15 bases between the germline ends. The germline V gene encodes CDR1 SGHTA and CDR2 FQGNSA. The CDR3 DNA is TGTGCCAGCCGGGGGCGGGAGTGGTACAATGAGCAGTTCTTC. Amino acids: CASRGREWYNEQFF.

This clonotype was seen repeatedly, ten times or more. The rearrangement links TRBV11-3 to TRBJ1-1; tentatively, D is TRBD1 (6 bases). The V gene's germline CDR1 is SGHNT and CDR2 YENEEA. This CDR3 has 14 amino acids. Trimming shortened V by 5 bases and J by 4 bases, and 14 bases separated the two germline ends. Here the CDR3 DNA reads TGTGCCAGCAGCCCCCGAAGGGGGGGCACTGAAGCTTTCTTT. Translated: CASSPRRGGTEAFF.

This clonotype was detected many times. This chain joins TRBV3-1 and TRBJ2-5; D possibly uses TRBD1 or TRBD2 (5 bases each). The CDR3 runs to 14 residues. The germline CDR1 and CDR2 sequences are LGHDT and YNNKEL (reference sequence). V was pared by 1 base and J by 5 bases, with 11 bases between. The CDR3 DNA reads as TGTGCCAGCAGCCAAGCAGGGATAGCGGAGACCCAGTACTTC. It yields the protein CASSQAGIAETQYF.

This clonotype was counted a few times. This sequence joins TRBV7-8 and TRBJ2-7; weak D call: TRBD1 (6 bases). The germline gives CDR1 SGHVS, CDR2 FQNEAQ. CDR3 size: 14 residues. V lost 1 base and J 3 bases, leaving 10 bases between the germline ends. CDR3 nucleotides: TGTGCCAGCAGCTTAGGACAGGCCTTCTACGAGCAGTACGTC. This codes for CASSLGQAFYEQYV.

This clonotype was counted at least ten times. The rearrangement links TRBV11-1 to TRBJ2-3; TRBD2 matches 10 bases. CDR1 is SGHAT, CDR2 FQDESV, per germline (reference sequence). Trimming at V came to 5 bases and at J to 4 bases, leaving 6 bases not matched to a gene. The CDR3 contains 15 residues. CDR3 in DNA: TGTGCCAGCAGCATTCGACTAGCGGGCGCAGATACGCAGTATTTT. It codes for CASSIRLAGADTQYF.

This clonotype showed up just a few times. This CDR3 fails to terminate in the conserved phenylalanine or tryptophan, so it likely reflects a read error. V and J are TRBV6-2 or TRBV6-3 and TRBJ2-5; 10 bases align to TRBD2. V dropped 7 bases and J dropped 11; count of bases not matched to a gene: 13. Germline CDR1 is MNHEY and CDR2 is SVGEGT. This CDR3 has 14 residues. Here the CDR3 reads CASTSGASGREQYV. The DNA of the CDR3 is TGTGCCAGCACTAGTGGGGCTAGCGGGAGAGAACAGTACGTC.

The rearrangement joins TRBV6-2 or TRBV6-3 to TRBJ1-4; a possible D gene is TRBD1 (5 bases). Germline V gene sequence: CDR1 MNHEY, CDR2 SVGEGT. V was cut by 5 bases and J by 8 bases, with 21 bases left in between. The CDR3 totals 16 residues. The CDR3 loop is CASSATAGGFWEKLFF. CDR3 DNA sequence: TGTGCCAGCAGTGCTACAGCGGGGGGATTTTGGGAAAAACTGTTTTTT.

Many counts were recorded for this clonotype. The J gene is TRBJ2-1, the V gene TRBV2, with 10 bases matching TRBD2. Trimming cost V 10 bases and J 7 bases; bases outside gene matches: 4. Germline V gene lookup returns CDR1 SNHLY and CDR2 FYNNEI. This CDR3 region has 12 residues. The CDR3 nucleotides are TGTGCCACCCAGCGGGAGGGAAATGAGCAGTTCTTC. Translating it yields CATQREGNEQFF.

This clonotype was seen repeatedly, ten times or more. This sequence joins TRBV12-3 or TRBV12-4 and TRBJ2-1; 8 nucleotides align to TRBD2. The J segment lost 0 bases and the V segment lost 7 bases, leaving 8 bases of the junction unmatched. The CDR3 runs 16 residues. The CDR3 bases are TGTGCCAGCACCCTAGCGGGCCCGAGCTCCTACAATGAGCAGTTCTTC. The encoded protein is CASTLAGPSSYNEQFF.

The table lists this clonotype with many counts. An end of the junction differs from the germline gene, which may be a read error. The chain recombines TRBV12-3 or TRBV12-4 with TRBJ1-1, with D unclear. This CDR3 contains 14 residues. This chain's CDR3 is CASSLGRMNTEAFF. Written as DNA, the CDR3 is TGTGCCAGCAGCTTAGGACGGATGAACACTGAAGCTTTCTTT.

This clonotype was counted at least ten times. The rearrangement uses TRBV6-1 and TRBJ1-4; 10 bases are shared with TRBD1. Germline CDR1 reads MNHNS; CDR2 reads SASEGT. The CDR3 is made up of 15 amino acids. With 6 bases clipped from V and 7 bases from J, the junction kept 8 bases outside the gene matches. The CDR3 nucleotides read TGTGCCAGCAGGCCCGCCGGGACAGGGGTTGAAAAACTGTTTTTT. Its protein is CASRPAGTGVEKLFF.